This record concerns one TCR beta chain sequence. Its antigen is undetermined. The CDR3 is made up of 13 amino acids. CDR1 is SGHRS, CDR2 YFSETQ, per germline. Trimming left V 4 bases short and J 4 bases short, with 11 bases between. As every portion of the isolated RNA was reverse transcribed, the sequencing read expressed TCRB transcripts. TCRdb's copy holds only in-frame clones and misses some; the assay was immunoSEQ multiplex PCR. The top ten hold approximately 0.015% of the sample, which has some 280,000 clones, 14% seen once. This record comes from a study of beta chain features in type 1 diabetes. Study at large: Age and gender were similar between patients and healthy donors, as were cell yields.

The collection from each donor was one heparinised blood draw averaging approximately 110 mL. Markers CD45RO/CCR7/CD25/CD127/CD95/CD27 served to sort CD4+ naive, central memory, regulatory and stem cell-like memory cells. Points from the study as a whole: Researchers report that Type 1 diabetes patients had moderately but significantly shorter TCRB CDR3s across all four CD4+ subsets.

The chain employs TRBV5-1 and TRBJ2-5, with D uncertain. The receptor was derived from a man younger than 40 with type 1 diabetes. Material: naive CD4+ T cells from blood. CDR3 residues: CASSPSGGETQYF. CDR3 nucleotides: TGCGCCAGCAGCCCCTCAGGTGGAGAGACCCAGTACTTC.